The 5 T cell receptor beta chains below come from one sample, sequenced in a study of T cell responses to AZD1222 COVID-19 vaccine. Some clones are missing from TCRdb's copy, which holds only in-frame ones; the method was immunoSEQ multiplex PCR. The repertoire includes hundreds of thousands of clones, approximately 94% of them detected once, and approximately 1% sits in the top ten. The sample in question was peripheral blood, obtained on day 0 of MenACWY control vaccination. These TCRs come from an adult in good health.

This clone was recorded once. This chain uses TRBV28 with TRBJ1-6, with TRBD1 matching 7 bases. This CDR3 has 14 amino acids. J gave up 10 bases and V 2 bases, and 5 bases lay outside the gene matches. Germline V gene lookup returns CDR1 MDHEN and CDR2 SYDVKM. CDR3 bases: TGTGCCAGCAGTTTAATGCGGGACAGATCACCCCTCCACTTT. Its protein product is CASSLMRDRSPLHF.

The chain has TRBV6-5 and TRBJ2-7, with no clear D. V was clipped by 5 bases and J by 3 bases, with 8 bases between them. The CDR3 length is 12 residues. Germline-derived CDR1 and CDR2 are MNHEY and SVGAGI. The CDR3 nucleotides read TGTGCCAGCAGTCCCCTAGGCTACGAGCAGTACTTC. Translated, it gives CASSPLGYEQYF.

V and J are TRBV4-2 and TRBJ2-5; TRBD1 agrees at 10 bases. The CDR3 contains 14 residues. Germline V gives CDR1 LGHNA, CDR2 YNFKEQ. Unmatched junction bases numbered 7, after V lost 7 bases and J lost 5 bases. The CDR3, as DNA: TGTGCCAGCACCCCGGGACAGGGGTTGGAGACCCAGTACTTC. Its translation: CASTPGQGLETQYF.

The chain couples TRBV6-5 to TRBJ1-1; D is unresolved. Trimming stripped 6 bases from V and 0 bases from J, with 8 bases between. The length of the CDR3 is 13 residues. Per the germline V gene, CDR1 is MNHEY and CDR2 is SVGAGI. The CDR3: CASSRLLNTEAFF. In nucleotides, the CDR3 is TGTGCCAGCAGCAGACTGCTGAACACTGAAGCTTTCTTT.

V is TRBV14 and J is TRBJ1-6; no clear D. CDR1 and CDR2 from the germline V gene are SGHDN and FVKESK. The CDR3 contains 14 residues. V was trimmed by 0 bases and J by 7 bases, leaving 7 bases between them. This chain's CDR3 is CASSQDMGNSPLHF. Written as DNA, the CDR3 is TGTGCCAGCAGCCAAGACATGGGAAATTCACCCCTCCACTTT.